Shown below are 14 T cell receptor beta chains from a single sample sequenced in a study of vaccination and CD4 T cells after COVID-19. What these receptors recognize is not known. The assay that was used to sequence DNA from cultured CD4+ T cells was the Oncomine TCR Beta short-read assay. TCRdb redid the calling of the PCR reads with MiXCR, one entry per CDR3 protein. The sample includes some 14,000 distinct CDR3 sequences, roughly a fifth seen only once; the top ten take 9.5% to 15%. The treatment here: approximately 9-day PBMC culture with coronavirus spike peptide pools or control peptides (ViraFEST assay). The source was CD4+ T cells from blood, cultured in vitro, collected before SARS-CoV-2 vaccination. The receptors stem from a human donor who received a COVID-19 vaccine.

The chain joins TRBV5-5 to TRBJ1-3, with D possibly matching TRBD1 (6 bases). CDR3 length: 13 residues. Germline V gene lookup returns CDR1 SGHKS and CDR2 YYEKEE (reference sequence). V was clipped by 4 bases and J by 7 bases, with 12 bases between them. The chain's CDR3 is CASSLIQGNTIYF. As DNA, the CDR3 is TGTGCCAGCAGCCTAATACAGGGTAACACCATATATTTT.

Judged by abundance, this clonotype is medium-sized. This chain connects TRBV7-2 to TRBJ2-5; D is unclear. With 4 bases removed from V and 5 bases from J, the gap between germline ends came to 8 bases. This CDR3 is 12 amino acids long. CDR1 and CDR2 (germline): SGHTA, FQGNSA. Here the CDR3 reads CASSSTMETQYF. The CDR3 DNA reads TGTGCCAGCAGCTCTACGATGGAGACCCAGTACTTC.

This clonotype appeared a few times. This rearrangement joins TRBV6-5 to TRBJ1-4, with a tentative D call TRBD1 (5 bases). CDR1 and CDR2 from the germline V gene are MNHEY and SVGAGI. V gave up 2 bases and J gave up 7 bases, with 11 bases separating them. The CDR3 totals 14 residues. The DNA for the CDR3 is TGTGCCAGCAGTTACGAAGGGGCGGGTGAAAAACTGTTTTTT. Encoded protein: CASSYEGAGEKLFF.

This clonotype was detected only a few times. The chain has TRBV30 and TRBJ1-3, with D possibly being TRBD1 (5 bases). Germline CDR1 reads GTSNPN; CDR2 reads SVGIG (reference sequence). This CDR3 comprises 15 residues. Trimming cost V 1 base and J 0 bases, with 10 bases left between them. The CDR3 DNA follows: TGTGCCTGGAGTGGGGGCGGGTACTCTGGAAACACCATATATTTT. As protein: CAWSGGGYSGNTIYF.

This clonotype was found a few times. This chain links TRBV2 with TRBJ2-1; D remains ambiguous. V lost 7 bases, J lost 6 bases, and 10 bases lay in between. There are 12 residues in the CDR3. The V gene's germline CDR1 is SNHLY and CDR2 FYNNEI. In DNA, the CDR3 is TGTGCCAGCAATAGGGATCCCAATGAGCAGTTCTTC. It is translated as CASNRDPNEQFF.

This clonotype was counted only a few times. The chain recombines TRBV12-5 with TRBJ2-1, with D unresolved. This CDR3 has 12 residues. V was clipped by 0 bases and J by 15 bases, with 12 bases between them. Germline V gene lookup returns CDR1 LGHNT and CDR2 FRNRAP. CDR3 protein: CASGLVQPELFF. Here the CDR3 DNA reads TGTGCTAGTGGTTTGGTACAGCCCGAACTGTTCTTC.

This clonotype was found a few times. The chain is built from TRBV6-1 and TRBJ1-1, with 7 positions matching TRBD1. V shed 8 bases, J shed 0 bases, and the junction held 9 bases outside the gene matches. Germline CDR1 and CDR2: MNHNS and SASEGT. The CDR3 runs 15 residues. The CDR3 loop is CASGIQGVLNTEAFF. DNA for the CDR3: TGTGCCAGCGGTATCCAGGGGGTGTTGAACACTGAAGCTTTCTTT.

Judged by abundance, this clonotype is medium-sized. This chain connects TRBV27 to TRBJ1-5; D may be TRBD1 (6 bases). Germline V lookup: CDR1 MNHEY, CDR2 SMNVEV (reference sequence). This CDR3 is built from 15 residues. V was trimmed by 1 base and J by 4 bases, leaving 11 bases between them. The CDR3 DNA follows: TGTGCCAGCAGTTTATACAGGGCGGGAAATCAGCCCCAGCATTTT. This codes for CASSLYRAGNQPQHF.

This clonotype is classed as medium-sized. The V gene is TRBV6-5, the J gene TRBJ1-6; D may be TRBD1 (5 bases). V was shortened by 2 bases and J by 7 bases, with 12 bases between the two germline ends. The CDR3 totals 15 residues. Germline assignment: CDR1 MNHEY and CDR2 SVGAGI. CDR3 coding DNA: TGTGCCAGCAGTTACGATTGGGGGGGAAATTCACCCCTCCACTTT. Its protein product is CASSYDWGGNSPLHF.

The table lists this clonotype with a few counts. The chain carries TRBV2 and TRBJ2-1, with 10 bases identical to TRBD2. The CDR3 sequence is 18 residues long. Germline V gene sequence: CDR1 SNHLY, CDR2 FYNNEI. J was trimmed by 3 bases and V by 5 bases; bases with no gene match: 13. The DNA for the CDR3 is TGTGCCAGCAGTCCCCGGGGTAGCGGGGGGCTTCTCTACAATGAGCAGTTCTTC. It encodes CASSPRGSGGLLYNEQFF.

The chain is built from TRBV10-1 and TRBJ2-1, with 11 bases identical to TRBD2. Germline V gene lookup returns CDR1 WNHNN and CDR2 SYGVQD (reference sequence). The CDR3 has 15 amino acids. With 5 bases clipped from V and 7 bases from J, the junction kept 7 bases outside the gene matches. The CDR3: CASSLTSGGSNEQFF. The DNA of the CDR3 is TGCGCCAGCAGTCTTACTAGCGGGGGAAGTAATGAGCAGTTCTTC.

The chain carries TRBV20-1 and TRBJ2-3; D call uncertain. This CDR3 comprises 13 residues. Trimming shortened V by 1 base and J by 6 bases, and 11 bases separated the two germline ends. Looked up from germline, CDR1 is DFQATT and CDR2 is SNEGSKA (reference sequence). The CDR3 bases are TGCAGTGCTAGAGGTTCGGGCCGCGATACGCAGTATTTT. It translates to CSARGSGRDTQYF.

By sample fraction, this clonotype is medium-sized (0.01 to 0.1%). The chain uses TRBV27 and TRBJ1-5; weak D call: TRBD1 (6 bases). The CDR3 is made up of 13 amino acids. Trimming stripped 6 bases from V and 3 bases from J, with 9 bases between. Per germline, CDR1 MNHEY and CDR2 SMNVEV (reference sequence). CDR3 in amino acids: CASSRQDNQPQHF. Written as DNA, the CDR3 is TGTGCCAGCAGCAGACAGGACAATCAGCCCCAGCATTTT.

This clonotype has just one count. DNA for the CDR3: TGTGCCAGCACCCGACAGGGATTATACGAGCAGTACTTC. Translating it yields CASTRQGLYEQYF. The chain joins TRBV3-1 to TRBJ2-7, with TRBD1 identical over 7 bases. The CDR3 contains 13 residues. The germline CDR1 and CDR2 sequences are LGHDT and YNNKEL (reference sequence). Trimming at V came to 7 bases and at J to 4 bases, leaving 7 bases not matched to a gene.